This T cell receptor beta chain was obtained from a study of T cell changes during pregnancy in multiple sclerosis. Data came from immunoSEQ multiplex PCR; TCRdb stores just in-frame clones and leaves some out. Counted here are 25,000 to 35,000 clones, over 85% occurring once; the ten biggest clones make up 5.1%. V gave up 4 bases and J gave up 3 bases; unmatched junction bases: 10. The CDR3 length is 15 residues. The germline CDR1 and CDR2 sequences are SGHRS and YFSETQ. The receptor was isolated from a female donor with multiple sclerosis, enrolled in a pregnancy study. The sequencing used CD8+ T cells from peripheral blood mononuclear cells, collected in the first trimester of pregnancy. V gene TRBV5-1 combines with J gene TRBJ2-7; 7 positions match TRBD1. The CDR3 region has the DNA TGCGCCAGCAGCCTATTACAGGGGACCTTCTACGAGCAGTACTTC. Encoded protein: CASSLLQGTFYEQYF.